This TCR beta chain was captured in a study of neurological immune-mediated disorders. This clonotype has a count of ten or more. TCRdb analysed the 5' RACE reads with MiXCR anew, one entry per CDR3 protein. The table has more than 75,000 distinct CDR3 sequences, about 4.3% seen once. J lost 3 bases, V lost 6 bases, and 5 bases had no gene match. This CDR3 is built from 14 residues. From germline, CDR1 is MNHEY and CDR2 SVGEGT. The time point here: longitudinal time-point 3. Unsorted libraries were generated from 2 million PBMCs. These cells had been stored in RNAlater at -80 C. The chain combines TRBV6-2 or TRBV6-3 with TRBJ2-7; TRBD1 agrees at 10 bases. This TCR came from a woman aged 60-70 years with multiple sclerosis. The sample comprised PBMCs. The CDR3 nucleotides read TGTGCCAGCAGACCCTGGACAGGGGGCTACGAGCAGTACTTC. Its protein product is CASRPWTGGYEQYF.